The rows below give T cell receptor beta chains drawn from one sample of a study of CD8+CD57+ T cells in acquired aplastic anemia. MiXCR, applied by TCRdb to the reads, yields one record per CDR3 protein. The data hold around 230,000 distinct CDR3 sequences, with approximately 60% observed a single time. The sequenced sample consisted of sorted CD4+, CD8+, or CD8+CD57+ T cells (not recorded which) from PBMCs. All receptors derive from a human donor in good health. Each CDR3 is given with its conserved first and last residue. D genes are given only for firm matches. Size is stated for part of the rows, as once, few or many counts, or as a class when the clone is expanded.

v_gene	d_gene	abundance	j_gene	CDR3aa	CDR3nt
TRBV4-3	-	many	TRBJ2-2	CASSYSYGELFF	TGCGCCAGCAGCTACAGCTACGGGGAGCTGTTTTTT
TRBV30	-	many	TRBJ2-5	CAWNQGTFWETQYF	TGTGCCTGGAACCAAGGGACTTTCTGGGAGACCCAGTACTTC
TRBV10-2	TRBD2	few	TRBJ2-7	CASSESLAGGPKYEQYF	TGCGCCAGCAGTGAGAGTCTAGCGGGAGGGCCTAAGTACGAGCAGTACTTC
TRBV6-2/TRBV6-3	-	many	TRBJ1-5	CASSWTASNQPQHF	TGTGCCAGCAGTTGGACGGCGAGCAATCAGCCCCAGCATTTT
TRBV19	-	many	TRBJ1-5	CASSGTVFNNQPQHF	TGTGCCAGTAGCGGGACCGTTTTTAACAATCAGCCCCAGCATTTT
TRBV12-3/TRBV12-4	-	few	TRBJ2-5	CASSLIQETQYF	TGTGCCAGCAGTTTAATACAAGAGACCCAGTACTTC
TRBV10-3	TRBD1	-	TRBJ2-1	CAITLAGDRGYNEQFF	TGTGCCATCACGTTGGCGGGGGACAGGGGCTACAATGAGCAGTTCTTC
TRBV7-8	TRBD2	-	TRBJ2-7	CASSLTGGTYEQYF	TGTGCCAGCAGCTTAACGGGAGGGACCTACGAGCAGTACTTC
TRBV9	TRBD1	once	TRBJ1-2	CASSGGGRDSGYTF	TGTGCCAGCAGCGGAGGGGGGCGGGACAGCGGGTACACCTTC
TRBV10-3	TRBD1	-	TRBJ2-3	CAISESGDRGDTQYF	TGTGCCATCAGTGAGTCGGGGGACAGGGGAGATACGCAGTATTTT
TRBV19	TRBD1	once	TRBJ1-5	CASRPTGGAEQPQHF	TGTGCCAGTAGGCCAACAGGGGGCGCGGAGCAGCCCCAGCATTTT
TRBV15	-	-	TRBJ2-7	CATILSGQYEQYF	TGTGCCACCATCCTCTCCGGACAATACGAGCAGTACTTC
TRBV28	TRBD1	many	TRBJ2-7	CASSSLTGGGYEQYF	TGTGCCAGCAGTTCCCTGACAGGGGGCGGGTACGAGCAGTACTTC
TRBV12-3/TRBV12-4	-	few	TRBJ2-1	CASSLGGGLNEQFF	TGTGCCAGCAGTTTAGGGGGGGGGCTCAATGAGCAGTTCTTC
TRBV5-1	-	-	TRBJ2-1	CASSLAVGIGEQFF	TGCGCCAGCAGCTTGGCCGTCGGGATCGGTGAGCAGTTCTTC
TRBV15	-	-	TRBJ2-5	CATSRGKELYQETQYF	TGTGCCACCAGCAGAGGAAAAGAGTTGTACCAAGAGACCCAGTACTTC
TRBV4-3	TRBD1	many	TRBJ2-7	CASSRDSFNEQYF	TGCGCCAGCAGCCGGGACAGTTTTAACGAGCAGTACTTC
TRBV7-3	-	-	TRBJ2-2	CASSYSRSGELFF	TGTGCCAGCAGCTACTCACGTTCCGGGGAGCTGTTTTTT
TRBV20-1	TRBD2	-	TRBJ2-7	CSAPLGGIEQYF	TGCAGTGCGCCCCTGGGGGGGATCGAGCAGTACTTC
TRBV2	-	-	TRBJ2-1	CASSTGTRGTDSNNEQFF	TGTGCCAGCAGTACCGGGACTAGGGGGACAGATTCCAACAATGAGCAGTTCTTC